This T cell receptor (beta chain) appears in the sequencing data of a study of cytomegalovirus exposure and HLA in healthy donors (dated by TCRdb to 2017 to 2019). Regarding the study in general: According to an earlier analysis of a few hundred of the donors, roughly 180 million T cells yielded 120 million or so unique TCR beta sequences and around 300 Gb of sequence data. Roughly 320 gigabases of sequencing data and approximately 91 million unique TCR sequences made up an early release that covered 500 to 700 HLA-typed donors. Of the 350 to 450 genotyped donors, over 80% were placed in the genetic ancestry cluster associated with self-reported Caucasian donors. The study aimed to test whether signatures of past pathogen exposure could be identified by cataloging public T cell receptors. The study profiled the T cell repertoires of some 610 subjects by immunosequencing and related them to cytomegalovirus serostatus. Along with the approximately 670-subject first cohort, a separate validation cohort of approximately 110 different subjects was used. The study combined high-throughput TCR immunosequencing, statistical association of individual TCRs with disease status, and machine learning to predict cytomegalovirus infection status. A later analysis re-analyzed previously published TCR beta repertoires from 666 donors and added high-resolution HLA genotyping to study TCR occurrence patterns. The later analysis used no new phenotypic data to find candidate immune exposures, relying instead on TCR beta sequences and their occurrence across donors. To decide whether each TCR beta V gene segment behaved as functional or pseudogenic, an earlier analysis of some 600 of the donors relied on high-throughput TCR beta sequencing. Alongside the repertoire data, information on donor age, sex, ethnicity and CMV serostatus was compiled. A later genetic analysis took genome-wide SNP genotypes for about 55% of the 666 donors and used that subset as a discovery cohort. Every repertoire in the discovery cohort had been generated on one and the same sequencing platform. Class I and class II HLA loci were covered by the typing at four-digit resolution. Typing coverage varied by locus: roughly 629-630 donors for A, B, C, DRB1 and DQB1; approximately 520 for DQA1; about 570 for DPA1; fewer than 480 for DPB1. Several DR-DQ haplotypes were treated as single units for association and clustering because of strong linkage in the cohort. On average, around 240,000 unique TCR beta nucleotide sequences were sequenced per donor among more than 350 genotyped donors of the cohort, with roughly 18% of those sequences being non-productive. The investigation overall reported the following: According to a later analysis, TCR association rates differed among HLA loci, with DRB1 alleles showing the most associated TCRs and HLA-C alleles showing the fewest. At a false discovery rate of 0.05, a later analysis linked some 17,000 TCR beta sequences to specific HLA alleles. Cytomegalovirus status was reported to be diagnosed by the classifier with high specificity and sensitivity in both the original and validation cohorts. In the study, around 150 TCR beta chains were listed as associated with cytomegalovirus. For the cohort, immune exposure information was limited to CMV serostatus. Correlated functional status among segregating V segments might be attributable to linkage disequilibrium, but an unknown experimental factor could not be ruled out. An earlier analysis of 450 to 750 of the donors showed that most TCR beta V segments appeared in productive rearrangements either about 90% or about 30% of the time, which broadly matched IMGT annotations. A few of the identified cytomegalovirus-associated TCR beta chains were confirmed in vitro to be specific for cytomegalovirus antigens. A later genetic analysis associated a missense DCLRE1C variant with V-gene and J-gene trimming of TCR beta chains, and an independent cohort replicated the association. Assigning TCR associations to individual alleles was difficult when HLA alleles, especially DR and DQ, strongly co-occurred. In a later analysis, HLA-associated TCR beta chains showed more clonal expansion and lower generation probabilities than non-associated chains that were equally common. A further reported finding was that TCR beta sequences accurately predicted the HLA-A and HLA-B alleles for most subjects in the first cohort. According to a later genetic analysis, donors in an Asian-associated ancestry cluster had fewer N-insertions in productive TCRs than the approximately 670-donor mean. The presence/absence analyses assumed that sequencing depth was roughly uniform across donors, and that assumption may not be true. A cluster of highly shared sequence variants was judged likely to represent a technical artifact of the sequencing pipeline. It was suggested by the authors that the approach could potentially be generalized to other disease states and immunological phenotypes. The cohort was sequenced for TCR beta chains only, and without alpha or paired-chain data the features that could be detected were limited. In a later analysis, several top co-occurrence clusters were reported to appear linked to parvovirus B19, influenza, CMV and Epstein-Barr virus. In a later analysis, most CMV-associated TCR beta chains were found to appear HLA-restricted, with HLA associations seemingly driven largely by CMV exposure. Most TCR sequences were seen in very few donors, while some public TCRs were found in many individuals. Because HLA typing was missing for some donors at each locus, association tests included only the typed subset. The earlier analysis of about 600 of the donors excluded some 15 rarely observed V segments, including chromosome 9 orphons, because counts were too low. Some IMGT-functional V segments, including TRBV6-2 and TRBV6-3, could not be distinguished by the 87-base-pair reads and were therefore excluded.

As regards this clone: Its antigen target is currently unknown. Base quality data are lacking; no much larger clone is found one base away.

The CDR3 covers 14 residues, taking in both the cysteine and the phenylalanine. CDR3 DNA only is kept here, 42 bases in frame from base 1. V lost 8 bases and J lost 5 bases, and the count of bases not matched to a germline gene is 3. CDR1 and CDR2, looked up from the germline V gene, are WSHSY and SAAADI. Preparation of the library involved the immunoSEQ multiplex PCR assay. The multiplex PCR relied on a mix of 60 forward primers for TCR Vbeta segments and 13 reverse primers for TCR Jbeta segments. The CDR3 region of rearranged TCR beta genes was amplified from genomic DNA by a multiplex PCR assay. The Illumina HiSeq System was used to sequence the amplified TCR beta libraries as 87-base-pair reads. Turning to the authors' computational methods: Across the 500 to 700 repertoires, a later analysis counted 60 million to 90 million unique TCR beta chains, 9 million to 14 million of which were shared by at least two donors. A nearest-neighbor algorithm error-corrected the raw reads and collapsed the reads into unique sequences, merging closely related sequences to remove PCR and sequencing errors. CDR3 sequences were aligned to IMGT reference sequences to assign V, D and J gene segments. For a sequence to be retained, a match of at least six nucleotides was required to both a V gene segment and a J gene segment. A rearrangement was called productive if the CDR3 had no stop codons and remained in frame with V and J, and every other rearrangement was called non-productive. CDR3 was defined according to IMGT convention as the region running from the second conserved V-encoded cysteine to the conserved J-encoded phenylalanine. In an earlier analysis of approximately 590 of the donors, sequences lacking an unambiguous match to a single V gene segment were excluded. An earlier analysis of about 590 of the donors classified V segments as functional when productive rearrangements were above 56.7% and as segregating when the standard deviation between donors was above 5%. A statistical classification framework was built to diagnose cytomegalovirus status from the catalog of TCR beta chain sequences. In a later analysis, V and J genes were assigned by comparing TCR nucleotide sequences against IMGT/GENE-DB human TR gene sequences. In a later analysis, CDR3 sequences and most-parsimonious VDJ recombination scenarios were assigned using the TCRdist pipeline. In a later analysis, each TCR beta chain was defined by its CDR3 amino acid sequence together with its V-gene family, and reads without a unique V-gene family were excluded. To address suspected cross-contamination and a sequencing artifact, a later analysis removed over 500 highly shared, low-generation-probability nucleotide sequences. For each public chain, a later analysis derived a clonal expansion index from normalized ranks of inferred template counts within each repertoire. In a later analysis, generation probabilities were computed with a VDJ recombination model fitted to out-of-frame rearrangements, and the resulting probabilities were checked against IGoR. A later analysis scored TCR-TCR, TCR-HLA and TCR-CMV co-occurrence with hypergeometric tests, applying a repertoire-size bias correction to TCR pairs. A later analysis estimated false discovery rates by permuting HLA or CMV assignments 20 times. In a later analysis, co-occurring TCRs were grouped using DBSCAN, and TCRdist sequence similarity was added for clustering within HLA-allele-positive subsets. Repertoires with fewer than 30,000 or more than 120,000 public chains, plus five repertoires with anomalous nucleotide sharing, were excluded from co-occurrence clustering. TCRdb took this table from immuneACCESS and kept in-frame rearrangements with V and J called. Such tables lack part of the clones; where checked against another copy, unresolved V genes explain under half of the gap, and the rest is unexplained. D and trimming come from the DNA, and the V and J calls and clone size come from that table. The sample includes about 150,000 clones, with about 61% observed a single time. The ten largest clonotypes hold about 1.8% of the sample.

In total, around 600 healthy bone marrow donors made up the cohort. At the time of sampling, every cohort member was nominally healthy, though immune exposures that went unrecorded were likely present. The donor tested CMV seronegative and was one of the 352 seronegative cohort members. A peripheral blood sample was provided by each donor, and peripheral blood mononuclear cells were used for TCR beta sequencing. The Qiagen DNeasy Blood Extraction Kit was used to extract genomic DNA from the blood cell samples. Recombination linked TRBV10-2 to TRBJ2-2; 12 central bases correspond to TRBD1. The origin of this receptor is a male donor in good health and CMV-seronegative. The sequenced sample was PBMCs. The nucleotide sequence is TGCGCCAGCCGGGACAGGGGGCTAACCGGGGAGCTGTTTTTT. This sequence encodes CASRDRGLTGELFF.